This TCR beta chain was identified in a study of blood T cell repertoires in COVID-19 (dated by TCRdb to the early 2020s). As for the study more broadly: Samples from collaborators originated in the United States, Italy and Spain and spanned both the acute and convalescent phases of COVID-19. The material from the prospective study consisted of cDNA or gDNA derived from T cells, B-cell-depleted T cells, or PBMCs. Subjects who had been exposed to COVID-19, were actively infected with it, or had recovered from it provided the deeply sampled blood TCRbeta repertoires that made up the dataset. The repertoires were released in a freely available public database meant as a resource for research on the immune response to SARS-CoV-2. Samples came from the ongoing ImmuneRACE study (first 160 participants) plus 1,254 subjects from 6 global collaborators. Nearly every sample came with metadata listing a de-identified subject ID, COVID-19 status, age in years and sex. Where available, HLA class I and class II types were obtained from metadata supplied by the sample provider rather than from assay-based typing. The research as a whole found: Clinical and demographic metadata were provided uncurated, with the amount varying by source and participant.

The immunoSEQ Assay, a bias-controlled multiplex PCR, was used to amplify TCRbeta CDR3 regions from genomic DNA. For the original study's pipeline: The number of nucleated cells in each sample was estimated from the amplification of reference gene primers within the assay. To quantify the absolute abundance of each unique TCRbeta CDR3 rearrangement, sequence reads were collapsed and filtered. For each sample, productive Simpson clonality was calculated as the square root of Simpson's diversity index across productive rearrangements. The source is immuneACCESS, and TCRdb retained only in-frame sequences with V and J called. Part of the clones is not carried over; for the studies checked, unresolved V genes explain less than half of this, and the remainder is unexplained. D and trimming come from the DNA, and the V and J calls and clone size come from that table. For this sample the table gives 100,000 or so clones, of which roughly 80% were detected only once. The ten largest clones take up under 20% of the sample.

A note on this clone: The target of this receptor is not known. There are no base qualities to consult, and no much larger clone falls within one base.

Whole blood was collected in K2EDTA tubes by collaborating institutions according to the institutions' own protocols. For TCRbeta analysis, collaborators shipped samples as frozen whole blood, isolated PBMCs, or DNA extracted from either of those sample types. Input material: peripheral blood. This clonotype originated in a human donor in a cohort sampled during active COVID-19.

CDR3 region: CASSKDRGWTEAFF. The nucleotide sequence is TGTGCCAGCAGTAAGGACAGGGGATGGACTGAAGCTTTCTTT. The V and J segments used are TRBV14 and TRBJ1-1; 9 central bases correspond to TRBD1. From the germline V gene, CDR1 is SGHDN and CDR2 is FVKESK. V and J are trimmed by 6 bases and 5 bases, and the gene matches miss 7 bases of the junction. The CDR3, from cysteine to phenylalanine, totals 14 residues. Left in the record is the CDR3 DNA by itself, 42 bases read in frame from the first base.